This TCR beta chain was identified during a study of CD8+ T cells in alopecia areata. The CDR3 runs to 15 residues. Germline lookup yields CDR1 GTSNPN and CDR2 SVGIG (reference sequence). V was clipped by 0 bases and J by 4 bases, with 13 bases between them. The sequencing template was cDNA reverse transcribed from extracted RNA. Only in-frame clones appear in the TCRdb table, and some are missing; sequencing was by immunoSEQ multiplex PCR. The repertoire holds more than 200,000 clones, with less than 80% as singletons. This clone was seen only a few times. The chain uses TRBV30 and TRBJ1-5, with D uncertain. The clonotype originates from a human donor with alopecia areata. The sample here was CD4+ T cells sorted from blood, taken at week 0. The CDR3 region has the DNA TGTGCCTGGAGTGTTAAAGGGCAGAGAAATCAGCCCCAGCATTTT. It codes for CAWSVKGQRNQPQHF. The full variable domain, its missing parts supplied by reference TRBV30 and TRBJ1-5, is SQTIHQWPATLVQPVGSPLSLECTVEGTSNPNLYWYRQAAGRGLQLLFYSVGIGQISSEVPQNLSASRPQDRQFILSSKKLLLSDSGFYLCAWSVKGQRNQPQHFGDGTRLSIL.